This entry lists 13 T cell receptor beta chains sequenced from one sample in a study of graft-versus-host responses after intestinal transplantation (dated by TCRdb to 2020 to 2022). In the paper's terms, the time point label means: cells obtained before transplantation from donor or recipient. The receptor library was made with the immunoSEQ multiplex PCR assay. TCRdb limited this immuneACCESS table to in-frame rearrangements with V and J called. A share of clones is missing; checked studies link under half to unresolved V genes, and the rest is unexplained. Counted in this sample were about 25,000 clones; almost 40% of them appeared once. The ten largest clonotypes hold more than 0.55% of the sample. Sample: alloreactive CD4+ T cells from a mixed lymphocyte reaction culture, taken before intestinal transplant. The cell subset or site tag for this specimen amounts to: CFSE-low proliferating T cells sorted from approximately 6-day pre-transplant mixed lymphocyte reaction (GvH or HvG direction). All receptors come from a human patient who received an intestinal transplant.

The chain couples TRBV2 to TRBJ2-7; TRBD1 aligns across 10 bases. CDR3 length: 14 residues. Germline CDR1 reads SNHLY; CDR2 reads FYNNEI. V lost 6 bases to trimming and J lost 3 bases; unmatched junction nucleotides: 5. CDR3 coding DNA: TGTGCCAGCAGAGCCGGGACAGGGGTCTACGAGCAGTACTTC. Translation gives CASRAGTGVYEQYF. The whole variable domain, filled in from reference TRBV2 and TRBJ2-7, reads EPEVTQTPSHQVTQMGQEVILRCVPISNHLYFYWYRQILGQKVEFLVSFYNNEISEKSEIFDDQFSVERPDGSNFTLKIRSTKLEDSAMYFCASRAGTGVYEQYFGPGTRLTVT.

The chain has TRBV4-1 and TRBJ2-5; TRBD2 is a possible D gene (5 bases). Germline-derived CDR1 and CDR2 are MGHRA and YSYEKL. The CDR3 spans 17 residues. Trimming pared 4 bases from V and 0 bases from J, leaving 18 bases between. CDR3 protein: CASSRALTRTYQETQYF. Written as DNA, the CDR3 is TGCGCCAGCAGCCGCGCGCTAACTAGGACTTACCAAGAGACCCAGTACTTC.

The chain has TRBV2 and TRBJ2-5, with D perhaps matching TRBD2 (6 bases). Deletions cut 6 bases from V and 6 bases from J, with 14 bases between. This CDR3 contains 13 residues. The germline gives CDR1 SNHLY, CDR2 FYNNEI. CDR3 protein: CASSGPGGKTQYF. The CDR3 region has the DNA TGTGCCAGCAGCGGACCTGGAGGGAAGACCCAGTACTTC.

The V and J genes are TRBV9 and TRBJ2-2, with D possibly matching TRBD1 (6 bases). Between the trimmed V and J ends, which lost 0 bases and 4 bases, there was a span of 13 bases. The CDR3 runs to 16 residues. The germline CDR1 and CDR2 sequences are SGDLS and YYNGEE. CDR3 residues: CASSVVARGRTGELFF. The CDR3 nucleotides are TGTGCCAGCAGCGTAGTCGCCAGGGGCCGCACCGGGGAGCTGTTTTTT. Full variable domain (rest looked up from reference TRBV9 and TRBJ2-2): DSGVTQTPKHLITATGQRVTLRCSPRSGDLSVYWYQQSLDQGLQFLIQYYNGEERAKGNILERFSAQQFPDLHSELNLSSLELGDSALYFCASSVVARGRTGELFFGEGSRLTVL.

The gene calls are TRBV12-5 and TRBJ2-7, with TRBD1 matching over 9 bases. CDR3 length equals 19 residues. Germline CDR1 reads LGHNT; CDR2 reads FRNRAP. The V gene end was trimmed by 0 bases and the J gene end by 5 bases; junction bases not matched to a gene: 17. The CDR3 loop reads CASGLVYLLGQGRTDEQYF. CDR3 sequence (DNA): TGTGCTAGTGGTTTGGTATATCTTCTCGGACAGGGGAGAACAGACGAGCAGTACTTC.

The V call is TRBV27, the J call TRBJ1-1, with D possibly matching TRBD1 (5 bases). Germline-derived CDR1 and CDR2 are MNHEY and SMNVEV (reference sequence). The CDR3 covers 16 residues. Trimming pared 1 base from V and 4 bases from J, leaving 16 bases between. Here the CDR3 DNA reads TGTGCCAGCAGTTTATTTGGCGGGGGTGGAGTCACTGAAGCTTTCTTT. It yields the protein CASSLFGGGGVTEAFF.

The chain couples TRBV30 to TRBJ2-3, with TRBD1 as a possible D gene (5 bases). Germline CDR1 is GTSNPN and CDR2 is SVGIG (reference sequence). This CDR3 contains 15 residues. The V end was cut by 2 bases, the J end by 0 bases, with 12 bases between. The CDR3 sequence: CAWSRTLTSTDTQYF. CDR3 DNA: TGTGCCTGGAGTAGGACACTGACTAGCACAGATACGCAGTATTTT.

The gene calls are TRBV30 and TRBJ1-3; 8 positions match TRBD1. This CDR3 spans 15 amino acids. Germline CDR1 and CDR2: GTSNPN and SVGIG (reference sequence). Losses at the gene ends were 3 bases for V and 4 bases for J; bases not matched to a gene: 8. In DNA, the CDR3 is TGTGCCTGGAGGGGGCAGGGGGCGGGAGGAAACACCATATATTTT. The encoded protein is CAWRGQGAGGNTIYF.

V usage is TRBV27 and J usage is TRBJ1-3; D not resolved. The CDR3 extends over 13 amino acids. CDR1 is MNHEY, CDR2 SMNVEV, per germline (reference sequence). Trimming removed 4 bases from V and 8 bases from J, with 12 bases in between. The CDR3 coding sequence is TGTGCCAGCAGTTCCTGGGCATTGGACACCATATATTTT. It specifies CASSSWALDTIYF.

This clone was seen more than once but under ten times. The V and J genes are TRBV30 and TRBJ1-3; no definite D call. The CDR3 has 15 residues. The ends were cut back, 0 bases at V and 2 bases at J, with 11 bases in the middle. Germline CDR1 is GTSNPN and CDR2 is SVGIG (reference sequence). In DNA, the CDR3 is TGTGCCTGGAGTGTACTTTTAACGGCTGGAAACACCATATATTTT. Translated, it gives CAWSVLLTAGNTIYF.

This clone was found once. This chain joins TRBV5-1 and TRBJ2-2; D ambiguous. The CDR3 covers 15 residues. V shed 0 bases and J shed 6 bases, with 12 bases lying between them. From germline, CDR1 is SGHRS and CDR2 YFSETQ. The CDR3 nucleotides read TGCGCCAGCAGCTTGGACCCAGCCAGCGCCGGGGAGCTGTTTTTT. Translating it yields CASSLDPASAGELFF.

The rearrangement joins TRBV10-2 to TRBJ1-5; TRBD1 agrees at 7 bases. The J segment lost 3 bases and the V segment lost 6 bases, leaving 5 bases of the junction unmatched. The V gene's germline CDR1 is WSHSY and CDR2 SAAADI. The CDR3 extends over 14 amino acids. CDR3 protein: CASSGTVFNQPQHF. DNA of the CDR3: TGCGCCAGCAGCGGGACAGTATTCAATCAGCCCCAGCATTTT.

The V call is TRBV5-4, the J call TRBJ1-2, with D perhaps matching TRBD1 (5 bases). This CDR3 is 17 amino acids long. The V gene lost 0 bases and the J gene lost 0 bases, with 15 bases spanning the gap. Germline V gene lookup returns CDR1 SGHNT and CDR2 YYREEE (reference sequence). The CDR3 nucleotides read TGTGCCAGCAGCTTGGATCTAGGGGCTACTACTAACTATGGCTACACCTTC. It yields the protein CASSLDLGATTNYGYTF. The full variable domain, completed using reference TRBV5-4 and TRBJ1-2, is ETGVTQSPTHLIKTRGQQVTLRCSSQSGHNTVSWYQQALGQGPQFIFQYYREEENGRGNFPPRFSGLQFPNYSSELNVNALELDDSALYLCASSLDLGATTNYGYTFGSGTRLTVV.